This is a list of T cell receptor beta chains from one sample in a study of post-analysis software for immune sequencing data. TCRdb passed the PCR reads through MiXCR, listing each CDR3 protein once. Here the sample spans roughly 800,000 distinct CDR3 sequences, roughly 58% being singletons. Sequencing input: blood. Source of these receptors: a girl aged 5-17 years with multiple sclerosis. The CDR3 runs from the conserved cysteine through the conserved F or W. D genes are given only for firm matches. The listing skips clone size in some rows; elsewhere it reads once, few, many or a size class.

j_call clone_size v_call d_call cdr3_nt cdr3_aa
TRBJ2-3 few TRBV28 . TGTGCCAGCAGTTTGATGGGACGAAACACAGATACGCAGTATTTT CASSLMGRNTDTQYF
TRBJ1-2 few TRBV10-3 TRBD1 TGTGCCATCCAGAGACAGGGTTTGAACTATGGCTACACCTTC CAIQRQGLNYGYTF
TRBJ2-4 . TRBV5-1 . TGCGCCAGCAGCTTAAAGGGAGAAATAGCCAAAAACATTCAGTACTTC CASSLKGEIAKNIQYF
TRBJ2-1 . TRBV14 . TGTGCCAGCAGCCAAGTTCTGAATGAGCAGTTCTTC CASSQVLNEQFF
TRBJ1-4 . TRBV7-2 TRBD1 TGTGCCAGCAGCTTAGCCACAGGGGGCTTGGGAGAAAAACTGTTTTTT CASSLATGGLGEKLFF
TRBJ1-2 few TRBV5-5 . TGTGCCAGCAGCCACACCGTGAGCGGGTGGAAAGGCTACACCTTC CASSHTVSGWKGYTF
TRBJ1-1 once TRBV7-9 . TGTGCCAGCAGCCTCCGTGGGGTCGAAGCTTTCTTT CASSLRGVEAFF
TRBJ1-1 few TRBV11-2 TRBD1 TGTGCCAGCAGACGACAGGGGGCGGCTGAAGCTTTCTTT CASRRQGAAEAFF
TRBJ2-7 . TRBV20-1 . TGCAGTGCTCAATCCGGGGCTAGCGCCTACTACGAGCAGTACTTC CSAQSGASAYYEQYF
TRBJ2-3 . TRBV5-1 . TGCGCCAGCAGCCCAGGGCTGGGCTACGGAGATACGCAGTATTTT CASSPGLGYGDTQYF
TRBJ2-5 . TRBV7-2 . TGTGCCAGCAGCTTAGCGCACAGGGCTTTAGAGACCCAGTACTTC CASSLAHRALETQYF
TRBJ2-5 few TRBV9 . TGTGCCAGCAGCGTAGATGGGACTCCCTTAGGGGAGCAGTACTTC CASSVDGTPLGEQYF
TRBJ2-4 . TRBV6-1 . TGTGCCAGCAGTGAGGCATCCTCTGGCAACAAGCAGTACTTC CASSEASSGNKQYF
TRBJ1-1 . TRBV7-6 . TGTGCCAGCAGCTTAGCCGACTTGAACACTGAAGCTTTCTTT CASSLADLNTEAFF
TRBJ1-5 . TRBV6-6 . TGTGCCAGCAGTTCCCCGGGGAACGGGCATGCCAATCAGCCCCAGCATTTT CASSSPGNGHANQPQHF
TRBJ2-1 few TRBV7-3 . TGTGCCAGCAGCTTATTTCGGGACGACAATGAGCAGTTCTTC CASSLFRDDNEQFF
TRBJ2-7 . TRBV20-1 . TGCAGTGCTAGTGGAGACAGCTCCTACGAGCAGTACTTC CSASGDSSYEQYF
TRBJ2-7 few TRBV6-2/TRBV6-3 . TGTGCCAGCAGTTTGATGGGACCCTACGAGCAGTACTTC CASSLMGPYEQYF
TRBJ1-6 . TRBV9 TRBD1 TGTGCCAGCAGCACCCGGGACAGCTCCTATAATTCACCCCTCCACTTT CASSTRDSSYNSPLHF
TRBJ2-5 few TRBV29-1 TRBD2 TGCAGCTCTCGGGGGAGGGCACGAGAGACCCAGTACTTC CSSRGRARETQYF
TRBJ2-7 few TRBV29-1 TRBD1 TGCAGCGTTCAGGGACAGGGGGCGTCGCGAGAGCAGTACTTC CSVQGQGASREQYF
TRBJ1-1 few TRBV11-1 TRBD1 TGTGCCAGCAGCTTGACCCGGGACAGTTCTTTAACAGCTTTCTTT CASSLTRDSSLTAFF
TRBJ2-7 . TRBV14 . TGTGCCAGCAGCCAAGAGGTAGGGGGGAACTACGAGCAGTACTTC CASSQEVGGNYEQYF
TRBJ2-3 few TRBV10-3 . TGTGCCTCGAGGGGAGGCGGCACAGATACGCAGTATTTT CASRGGGTDTQYF
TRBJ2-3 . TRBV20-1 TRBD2 TGCAGTGCTAGAGTAGGCGGGAGGGCCCCAGATACGCAGTATTTT CSARVGGRAPDTQYF
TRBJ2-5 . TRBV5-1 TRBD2 TGCGCCAGCAGCTTGGGCAGCGGGAGCATTGTGGGGGAAGAGACCCAGTACTTC CASSLGSGSIVGEETQYF
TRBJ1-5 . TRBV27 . TGTGCCAGCAGTTTAAAATGGGCCCAGACAAATCAGCCCCAGCATTTT CASSLKWAQTNQPQHF
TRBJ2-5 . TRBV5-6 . TGTGCCAGCAGCCCGGCTCTAGCGCCAGAGACCCAGTACTTC CASSPALAPETQYF
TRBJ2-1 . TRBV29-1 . TGCAGCGTTGAAAGGCTGGTCCAGGGTAATGAGCAGTTCTTC CSVERLVQGNEQFF
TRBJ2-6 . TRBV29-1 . TGCAGCGTAAAAAGGGACTCTGGGGCCAACGTCCTGACTTTC CSVKRDSGANVLTF
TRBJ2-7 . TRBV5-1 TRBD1 TGCGCCAGCAGCTTCGTGGCTCAGGGACAGGGGCCCTACGAGCAGTACTTC CASSFVAQGQGPYEQYF
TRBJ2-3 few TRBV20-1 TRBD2 TGCAGTGCTAGTTCCCTGGCTTCTAGCGGGAGGCCAGATACGCAGTATTTT CSASSLASSGRPDTQYF
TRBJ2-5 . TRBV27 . TGTGCCAGCAGGTCGCTCGTAGGGAGCCAAGAGACCCAGTACTTC CASRSLVGSQETQYF
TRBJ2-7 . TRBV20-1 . TGCAGTGCGGAGGGAGGGGGGAAATCCTCCTACGAGCAGTACTTC CSAEGGGKSSYEQYF
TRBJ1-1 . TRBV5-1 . TGCGCCAGCAGCGGCCTCTCCACTAACACTGAAGCTTTCTTT CASSGLSTNTEAFF
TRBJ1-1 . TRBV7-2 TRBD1 TGTGCCAGCAGCTTGGGGACAGGGCGGAACACTGAAGCTTTCTTT CASSLGTGRNTEAFF
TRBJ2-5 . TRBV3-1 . TGTGCCAGCAGCAGGGCTCCGGCCCTAGATGAGCAGTACTTC CASSRAPALDEQYF
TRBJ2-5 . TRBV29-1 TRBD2 TGCAGCGTTGAGATACTAGCGGGAGTTACAGAGACCCAGTACTTC CSVEILAGVTETQYF
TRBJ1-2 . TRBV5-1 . TGCGCCAGCAGCCCGGCGGCGGTCTATGGCTACACCTTC CASSPAAVYGYTF
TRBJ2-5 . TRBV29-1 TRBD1 TGCAGCGTTGAAAGGACAGGGAAGACCCAGTACTTC CSVERTGKTQYF
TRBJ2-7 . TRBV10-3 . TGTGCCATCAGTGGGGGAAGAGGGGATCGATCCTACGAGCAGTACTTC CAISGGRGDRSYEQYF
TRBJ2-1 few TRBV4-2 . TGTGCCAGCAGCCAAGAGCCCATAAACAATGAGCAGTTCTTC CASSQEPINNEQFF
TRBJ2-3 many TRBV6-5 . TGTGCCAGCAGTTATGGGGGTAGCACAGATACGCAGTATTTT CASSYGGSTDTQYF
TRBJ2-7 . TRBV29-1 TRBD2 TGCAGCGTTTTGGTGACTAGCGGAGCTTTCTACGAGCAGTACTTC CSVLVTSGAFYEQYF
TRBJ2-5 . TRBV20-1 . TGCAGTGCTACCACCGGACCCAGACAAGAGACCCAGTACTTC CSATTGPRQETQYF
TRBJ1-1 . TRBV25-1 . TGTGCCAGCAGTGAATACGGCAGGATGAACACTGAAGCTTTCTTT CASSEYGRMNTEAFF
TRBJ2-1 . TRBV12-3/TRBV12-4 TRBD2 TGTGCCAGCAGTTTGGGACTAGCGGGAGTAATCTCCTACAATGAGCAGTTCTTC CASSLGLAGVISYNEQFF